The present T cell receptor beta chain was sequenced within a study of blood T cell repertoires in COVID-19. Across the study: Whether acute or convalescent, the COVID-19 samples came from the United States, Italy and Spain. From T cells, B-cell-depleted T cells, or PBMCs came the material, which was cDNA or gDNA.

V lost 4 bases and J 5 bases, leaving 21 bases between the germline ends. This CDR3 comprises 17 residues. In germline, CDR1 is SGDLS, CDR2 YYNGEE. The sample holds one count of this clone. In the original workflow: Amplifying reference gene primers gave estimates of nucleated cell counts. Repertoires were generated with immunoSEQ multiplex PCR, while TCRdb's copy carries only in-frame clones and drops some. The DNA gave D and trimming, while V, J and clone size come from that table. The sample has some 150,000 clones, around four fifths seen once. The sequencing sample was made of peripheral blood. The chain employs TRBV9 and TRBJ2-2; D possibly corresponds to TRBD2 (7 bases). The source is a woman in her seventies with COVID-19, enrolled during active disease. Here the CDR3 reads CASSPPGGGSMTGELFF. The DNA of the CDR3 is TGTGCCAGCAGCCCCCCCGGGGGCGGGAGCATGACCGGGGAGCTGTTTTTT.